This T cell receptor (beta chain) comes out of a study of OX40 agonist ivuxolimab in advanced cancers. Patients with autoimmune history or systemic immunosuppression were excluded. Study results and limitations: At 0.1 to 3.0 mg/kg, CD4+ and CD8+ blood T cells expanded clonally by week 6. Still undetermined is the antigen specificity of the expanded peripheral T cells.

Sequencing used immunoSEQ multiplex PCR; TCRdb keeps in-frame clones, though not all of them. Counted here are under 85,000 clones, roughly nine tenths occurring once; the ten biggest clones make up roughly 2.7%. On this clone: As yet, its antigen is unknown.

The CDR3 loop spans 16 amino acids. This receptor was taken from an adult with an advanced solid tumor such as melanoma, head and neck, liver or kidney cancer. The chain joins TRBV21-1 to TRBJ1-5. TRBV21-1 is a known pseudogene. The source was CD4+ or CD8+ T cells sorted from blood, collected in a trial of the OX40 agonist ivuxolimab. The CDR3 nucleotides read TGTGCCAGCAGCAAAGGTGGAGCCGCGGCCGATCAGCCCCAGCATTTT. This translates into CASSKGGAAADQPQHF.